This T cell receptor (beta chain) derives from a study of cytomegalovirus exposure and HLA in healthy donors. Study details: A prior analysis found 90 million to 120 million unique TCR beta sequences from 150 million to 200 million T cells. Study outcomes and limitations: Under in vitro conditions, a few CMV-associated chains were confirmed as specific for CMV antigens.

With respect to this clone: Antigen unknown.

The CDR3 is made up of 15 amino acids. Germline V gene lookup returns CDR1 SGHRS and CDR2 YFSETQ. After removal of 2 bases from V and 7 bases from J, the junction contained 8 bases not matched to a gene. PCR was performed using 60 Vbeta and 13 Jbeta primers. This table comes from immunoSEQ multiplex PCR, and its TCRdb copy is limited to in-frame clones, with some not included. The top ten hold nearly 6% of the sample, which has 65,000 to 100,000 clones, over 60% seen once. Specimen: PBMCs. The V and J genes are TRBV5-1 and TRBJ1-2; TRBD1 matches 10 bases. The clonotype was recovered from a female donor in good health and CMV-seronegative. CDR3 sequence (DNA): TGCGCCAGCAGCTTATCGCTCGGGGACAGGGGTGGCTACACCTTC. Translating gives CASSLSLGDRGGYTF.